Below are 30 T cell receptor beta chains sequenced from a single sample in a study of CD8 T cells in Susac syndrome. Random hexamers were used to reverse transcribe about 0.5 to 1 ug of RNA. TCRdb called the immunoSEQ multiplex PCR reads again in MiXCR, with one record for every CDR3 protein. The data show about 210,000 distinct CDR3 sequences, around 93% seen once. Specimen: CD4+ T cells from PBMCs. The receptor set was obtained from a human donor with Susac syndrome.

V gene TRBV6-2 or TRBV6-3 combines with J gene TRBJ2-7, with 7 bases lining up with TRBD2. Germline V gene data show CDR1 as MNHEY and CDR2 as SVGEGT. With V trimmed by 8 bases and J by 0 bases, 16 bases remained unmatched. The CDR3 totals 17 residues. Written as DNA, the CDR3 is TGTGCCAGCGCTACGATGGCCAAGCGGGGTGCCTCCTACGAGCAGTACTTC. Translation gives CASATMAKRGASYEQYF.

The chain couples TRBV30 to TRBJ2-7; D ambiguous. The germline V gene encodes CDR1 GTSNPN and CDR2 SVGIG (reference sequence). CDR3 size: 12 residues. V was clipped by 2 bases and J by 4 bases, with 9 bases between them. The CDR3 here is CAWSSGVYEQYF. CDR3 DNA sequence: TGTGCCTGGAGTTCTGGGGTTTACGAGCAGTACTTC.

This rearrangement joins TRBV20-1 to TRBJ2-1, with 11 positions matching TRBD2. Germline-derived CDR1 and CDR2 are DFQATT and SNEGSKA (reference sequence). With 3 bases clipped from V and 4 bases from J, the junction kept 2 bases outside the gene matches. The CDR3 runs 14 residues. CDR3 nucleotide sequence: TGCAGTGCTAGCGGGACTAGCGGATACAATGAGCAGTTCTTC. Translation gives CSASGTSGYNEQFF.

The rearrangement links TRBV12-3 or TRBV12-4 to TRBJ2-2, with D perhaps given as TRBD1 or TRBD2 (5 bases each). The germline V and J ends were trimmed by 8 bases and 6 bases, with 16 bases remaining between them. The CDR3 loop spans 14 amino acids. As DNA, the CDR3 is TGTGCCAGCGGTCCGGGACCTGCACCCGGGGAGCTGTTTTTT. Translating it yields CASGPGPAPGELFF.

J is TRBJ1-2 and V is TRBV20-1; maybe TRBD1 (6 bases). Germline V CDR1 and CDR2: DFQATT, SNEGSKA (reference sequence). This CDR3 has 14 amino acids. V was clipped by 0 bases and J by 3 bases, with 11 bases between them. CDR3 sequence: CSAREEQGYYGYTF. CDR3 in DNA: TGCAGTGCTAGAGAGGAGCAGGGGTACTATGGCTACACCTTC.

The chain links TRBV3-1 to TRBJ1-4, with a tentative D call TRBD1 (5 bases). The CDR3 covers 14 residues. Germline lookup yields CDR1 LGHDT and CDR2 YNNKEL (reference sequence). Between the trimmed V and J ends, which lost 1 base and 7 bases, there was a span of 10 bases. The CDR3 spells CASSQVKGPEKLFF. Written as DNA, the CDR3 is TGTGCCAGCAGCCAAGTAAAGGGGCCTGAAAAACTGTTTTTT.

The chain is built from TRBV20-1 and TRBJ2-7; 13 bases match TRBD2. The CDR3 covers 15 residues. Per the germline V gene, CDR1 is DFQATT and CDR2 is SNEGSKA (reference sequence). J gave up 9 bases and V 3 bases, and 11 bases lay outside the gene matches. The CDR3 here is CSARQLGLAGTLQYF. CDR3 nucleotide sequence: TGCAGTGCTAGGCAGCTGGGACTAGCGGGGACCCTGCAGTACTTC.

The chain recombines TRBV30 with TRBJ1-6, with a possible D match to TRBD1 (5 bases). This CDR3 region has 14 residues. Trimming pared 3 bases from V and 6 bases from J, leaving 12 bases between. Germline CDR1 GTSNPN, CDR2 SVGIG (reference sequence). The CDR3 DNA is TGTGCCTGGAGGAGTGGGGGAATTAATTCACCCCTCCACTTT. Amino acids: CAWRSGGINSPLHF.

This clonotype showed up just a few times. The chain carries TRBV12-3 or TRBV12-4 and TRBJ1-5; D unresolved. This CDR3 is built from 13 residues. V lost 3 bases and J 0 bases, leaving 3 bases between the germline ends. CDR3 DNA: TGTGCCAGCAGTTTGGGTAGCAATCAGCCCCAGCATTTT. Protein: CASSLGSNQPQHF.

The rearrangement joins TRBV30 to TRBJ2-7, with D hard to call. The V and J ends lost 5 bases and 0 bases respectively, with 11 bases between them. The CDR3 loop spans 13 amino acids. Germline assignment: CDR1 GTSNPN and CDR2 SVGIG (reference sequence). CDR3 sequence: CAWSMQSSYEQYF. CDR3 in DNA: TGTGCCTGGTCTATGCAGAGCTCCTACGAGCAGTACTTC. Variable domain in full (rest from reference TRBV30 and TRBJ2-7): SQTIHQWPATLVQPVGSPLSLECTVEGTSNPNLYWYRQAAGRGLQLLFYSVGIGQISSEVPQNLSASRPQDRQFILSSKKLLLSDSGFYLCAWSMQSSYEQYFGPGTRLTVT.

The V call is TRBV29-1, the J call TRBJ2-5; TRBD1 might be the D (6 bases). Germline CDR1 is SQVTM and CDR2 is ANQGSEA. This CDR3 contains 14 residues. V dropped 3 bases and J dropped 5 bases, with 16 bases sitting between them. CDR3 in DNA: TGCAGCGTTGACATCGGGCAGGGGCCGGAGACCCAGTACTTC. Translation: CSVDIGQGPETQYF.

The rearrangement links TRBV5-4 to TRBJ2-2, with 14 positions matching TRBD2. CDR3 length: 16 residues. The V gene's germline CDR1 is SGHNT and CDR2 YYREEE (reference sequence). J was trimmed by 4 bases and V by 6 bases; bases with no gene match: 5. The CDR3 coding sequence is TGTGCCAGCACAAGACTAGCGGGGGGGCTCACCGGGGAGCTGTTTTTT. Protein sequence: CASTRLAGGLTGELFF.

J is TRBJ1-1 and V is TRBV5-6; TRBD1 aligns across 7 bases. The germline V gene encodes CDR1 SGHDT and CDR2 YYEEEE. The CDR3 is 15 residues long. V shed 3 bases and J 0 bases; nucleotides not matched to a gene: 5. The CDR3 DNA reads as TGTGCCAGCAGCTCCCAGACAGGGATGAACACTGAAGCTTTCTTT. It specifies CASSSQTGMNTEAFF.

This clonotype was counted only a few times. This chain connects TRBV20-1 to TRBJ1-5, with TRBD1 matching over 10 bases. Germline loops: CDR1 DFQATT, CDR2 SNEGSKA (reference sequence). V lost 5 bases and J lost 5; bases outside the gene matches: 9. CDR3 size: 15 residues. CDR3 nucleotide sequence: TGCAGTGCTCGCGCCCCGGGACAGGGGTATCAGCCCCAGCATTTT. It is translated as CSARAPGQGYQPQHF.

The CDR3 protein is CASRTRTGNYGYTF. As DNA, the CDR3 is TGTGCCAGCCGAACTCGGACAGGAAACTATGGCTACACCTTC. This rearrangement joins TRBV19 to TRBJ1-2; 7 bases line up with TRBD1. The CDR3 covers 14 residues. Looked up from germline, CDR1 is LNHDA and CDR2 is SQIVND (reference sequence). V shed 9 bases and J 2 bases; nucleotides not matched to a gene: 9. Full variable domain (rest looked up from reference TRBV19 and TRBJ1-2): DGGITQSPKYLFRKEGQNVTLSCEQNLNHDAMYWYRQDPGQGLRLIYYSQIVNDFQKGDIAEGYSVSREKKESFPLTVTSAQKNPTAFYLCASRTRTGNYGYTFGSGTRLTVV.

The count of this clonotype is one. The V and J genes are TRBV3-1 and TRBJ1-1; possibly TRBD1 for D (5 bases). The CDR3 runs to 12 residues. Deletions cut 5 bases from V and 9 bases from J, with 13 bases between. Germline CDR1 reads LGHDT; CDR2 reads YNNKEL (reference sequence). DNA for the CDR3: TGTGCCAGCAGCGACCGGGGCGACAAAGCTTTCTTT. As protein: CASSDRGDKAFF.

The chain is built from TRBV6-1 and TRBJ2-5; 7 nucleotides line up with TRBD2. J was trimmed by 0 bases and V by 1 base; bases with no gene match: 5. Germline V gives CDR1 MNHNS, CDR2 SASEGT. The CDR3 is made up of 16 amino acids. The CDR3 here is CASSEGASGDQETQYF. CDR3 nucleotides: TGTGCCAGCAGTGAAGGAGCGAGCGGGGACCAAGAGACCCAGTACTTC.

The CDR3 reads CASSMRDSNTEAFF. CDR3 DNA: TGTGCCAGCAGCATGAGAGACTCTAACACTGAAGCTTTCTTT. V is TRBV13 and J is TRBJ1-1; D not certain. V dropped 5 bases and J dropped 2 bases, with 12 bases sitting between them. The germline gives CDR1 PRHDT, CDR2 FYEKMQ (reference sequence). This CDR3 comprises 14 residues.

The table lists this clonotype with a count of one. The chain is built from TRBV27 and TRBJ1-6; TRBD1 might be the D (5 bases). There are 15 residues in the CDR3. Trimming cost V 6 bases and J 3 bases, with 12 bases left between them. Germline V CDR1 and CDR2: MNHEY, SMNVEV (reference sequence). CDR3 in DNA: TGTGCCAGCAGCGAGACAGAATTCTATAATTCACCCCTCCACTTT. Translating it yields CASSETEFYNSPLHF.

The chain is built from TRBV29-1 and TRBJ1-1; D perhaps matches TRBD1 (5 bases). V was shortened by 4 bases and J by 0 bases, with 12 bases between the two germline ends. The CDR3 is 14 residues long. Germline V gene lookup returns CDR1 SQVTM and CDR2 ANQGSEA. CDR3 protein: CSVAQVTMNTEAFF. The DNA of the CDR3 is TGCAGCGTTGCACAGGTAACTATGAACACTGAAGCTTTCTTT.

This clonotype was seen just once. The genes are TRBV7-2 and TRBJ1-6; D is ambiguous. This CDR3 has 15 amino acids. Germline V gene data show CDR1 as SGHTA and CDR2 as FQGNSA. V was clipped by 5 bases and J by 0 bases, with 8 bases between them. DNA of the CDR3: TGTGCCAGCAGCACATTAAGCTCCTATAATTCACCCCTCCACTTT. Amino acid sequence: CASSTLSSYNSPLHF.

The rearrangement joins TRBV4-1 to TRBJ2-7; D may be TRBD2 (5 bases). Trimming took 2 bases from V and 3 from J, leaving 14 bases between them. This CDR3 is built from 15 residues. Germline CDR1 reads MGHRA; CDR2 reads YSYEKL. This chain's CDR3 is CASSQSEGSYYEQYF. CDR3 nucleotide sequence: TGCGCCAGCAGCCAATCTGAGGGTTCCTACTACGAGCAGTACTTC.

The rearrangement joins TRBV27 to TRBJ2-7; possibly TRBD2 for D (6 bases). The CDR3 covers 14 residues. From germline, CDR1 is MNHEY and CDR2 SMNVEV (reference sequence). Trimming shortened V by 11 bases and J by 2 bases, and 19 bases separated the two germline ends. The CDR3 is CAGVTGEDPYEQYF. CDR3 DNA sequence: TGTGCCGGCGTGACCGGGGAGGACCCCTACGAGCAGTACTTC.

The chain is built from TRBV6-2 or TRBV6-3 and TRBJ2-7; D is ambiguous. The CDR3 is 11 residues long. The germline gives CDR1 MNHEY, CDR2 SVGEGT. Trimming removed 2 bases at V and 5 bases at J, with 4 bases between. In DNA form, the CDR3 reads TGTGCCAGCAGTTACCCGGACGAGCAGTACTTC. Its translation is CASSYPDEQYF.

The rearrangement joins TRBV20-1 to TRBJ2-5; no reliable D call. This CDR3 is 11 amino acids long. CDR1 DFQATT and CDR2 SNEGSKA come from the germline V gene (reference sequence). The V and J ends lost 0 bases and 5 bases respectively, with 4 bases between them. DNA of the CDR3: TGCAGTGCTAGAGAGTGGGAGACCCAGTACTTC. Amino acids: CSAREWETQYF.

This clonotype has only one observation. The chain couples TRBV30 to TRBJ1-1; 10 nucleotides line up with TRBD1. Germline-derived CDR1 and CDR2 are GTSNPN and SVGIG (reference sequence). V lost 1 base to trimming and J lost 5 bases; unmatched junction nucleotides: 4. There are 14 residues in the CDR3. The CDR3 reads CAWSGTGGWTEAFF. CDR3 coding DNA: TGTGCCTGGAGTGGGACAGGGGGGTGGACTGAAGCTTTCTTT.

The chain links TRBV5-1 to TRBJ2-1; tentatively, D is TRBD2 (6 bases). Trimming cost V 4 bases and J 5 bases, with 19 bases left between them. The germline CDR1 and CDR2 sequences are SGHRS and YFSETQ. There are 16 residues in the CDR3. The CDR3 is CASSLSGPRRDNEQFF. CDR3 coding DNA: TGCGCCAGCAGCCTGTCGGGGCCTCGGAGGGACAATGAGCAGTTCTTC.

The chain combines TRBV5-1 with TRBJ1-6, with 7 bases matching TRBD1. CDR1 is SGHRS, CDR2 YFSETQ, per germline. J gave up 6 bases and V 3 bases, and 6 bases lay outside the gene matches. CDR3 length: 15 residues. The DNA for the CDR3 is TGCGCCAGCAGCTCGGGACAGCCTTCTAATTCACCCCTCCACTTT. Amino acids: CASSSGQPSNSPLHF. Filled out from reference TRBV5-1 and TRBJ1-6, the complete variable domain reads KAGVTQTPRYLIKTRGQQVTLSCSPISGHRSVSWYQQTPGQGLQFLFEYFSETQRNKGNFPGRFSGRQFSNSRSEMNVSTLELGDSALYLCASSSGQPSNSPLHFGNGTRLTVT.

This clonotype was counted a single time. The V gene is TRBV3-1, the J gene TRBJ1-1; 10 bases match TRBD1. J lost 11 bases, V lost 3 bases, and 6 bases had no gene match. Germline values: CDR1 LGHDT, CDR2 YNNKEL (reference sequence). The CDR3 sequence is 13 residues long. The CDR3 is CASSQARQGAAFF. In DNA, the CDR3 is TGTGCCAGCAGCCAGGCGCGACAGGGGGCGGCTTTCTTT.

The chain combines TRBV20-1 with TRBJ1-6, with D unclear. Germline V gene data show CDR1 as DFQATT and CDR2 as SNEGSKA (reference sequence). The V end was cut by 0 bases, the J end by 9 bases, with 15 bases between. This CDR3 contains 15 residues. The CDR3 DNA reads as TGCAGTGCTAGAGAGGCGGAACGAGCAGTTTCACCCCTCCACTTT. This codes for CSAREAERAVSPLHF.